The 3 T cell receptor beta chains presented below share a single source sample, sequenced in a study of beta chain features in type 1 diabetes. Expressed TCRB transcripts were sequenced after all isolated RNA was converted to cDNA. The table came from immunoSEQ multiplex PCR; TCRdb's copy has only in-frame clones and leaves some out. In the table there are some 500,000 clones, 9.5% to 12% of which are singletons. Sequenced sample: naive CD4+ T cells from blood. These receptors all stem from a woman aged 18-30 years in good health.

The gene calls are TRBV4-2 and TRBJ2-3, with D perhaps TRBD2 (6 bases). Germline-derived CDR1 and CDR2 are LGHNA and YNFKEQ. Trimming removed 2 bases from V and 5 bases from J, with 11 bases in between. This CDR3 has 14 amino acids. CDR3 sequence (DNA): TGTGCCAGCAGCCAATGGCGAGCGGGAGATACGCAGTATTTT. As protein: CASSQWRAGDTQYF.

In regard to this clone: Distinct nucleotide sequences in the sample also encode this CDR3. CDR3 in amino acids: CASSLQGAGANVLTF. The DNA of the CDR3 is TGTGCCAGCAGTCTCCAGGGGGCTGGGGCCAACGTCCTGACTTTC. This rearrangement joins TRBV28 to TRBJ2-6, with 7 bases matching TRBD1. The germline V gene encodes CDR1 MDHEN and CDR2 SYDVKM. The CDR3 extends over 15 amino acids. V gave up 5 bases and J gave up 2 bases; unmatched junction bases: 3.

As regards this clone: Additional DNA sequences in this sample encode the identical CDR3. The chain uses TRBV9 and TRBJ2-3; no clear D gene. Between the trimmed V and J ends, which lost 0 bases and 2 bases, there was a span of 7 bases. Germline assignment: CDR1 SGDLS and CDR2 YYNGEE. The CDR3 spans 14 residues. The CDR3 coding sequence is TGTGCCAGCAGCGTAGATCCTTCCACAGATACGCAGTATTTT. The encoded protein is CASSVDPSTDTQYF.